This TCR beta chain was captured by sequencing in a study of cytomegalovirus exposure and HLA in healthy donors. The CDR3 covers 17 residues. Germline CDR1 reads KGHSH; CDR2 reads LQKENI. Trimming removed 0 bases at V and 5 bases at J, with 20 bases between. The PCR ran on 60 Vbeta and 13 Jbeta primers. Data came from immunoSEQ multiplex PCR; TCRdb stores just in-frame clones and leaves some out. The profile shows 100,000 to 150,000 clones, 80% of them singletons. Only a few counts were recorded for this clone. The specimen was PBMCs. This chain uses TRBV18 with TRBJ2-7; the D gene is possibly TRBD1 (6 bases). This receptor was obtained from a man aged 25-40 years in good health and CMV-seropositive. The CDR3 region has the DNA TGTGCCAGCTCACCACCCGGATTTGGGGCAGGGGAAGACGAGCAGTACTTC. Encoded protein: CASSPPGFGAGEDEQYF.